A single sample is the source of the 27 T cell receptor beta chains below, sequenced in a study of blood T cell repertoires in COVID-19. Sequenced by immunoSEQ multiplex PCR; TCRdb stores in-frame clones only, minus some. Seen here are tens of thousands of clones, approximately 81% observed once, and the top ten hold over 2%. Sequencing was carried out using peripheral blood. The receptors here all came from a middle-aged man with acute or convalescent COVID-19.

The chain links TRBV27 to TRBJ2-7; 10 nucleotides line up with TRBD2. CDR3 size: 15 residues. Per germline, CDR1 MNHEY and CDR2 SMNVEV (reference sequence). The CDR3 loop is CASQGLAGASYEQYF. The CDR3, as DNA: TGTGCATCACAAGGCCTAGCGGGAGCCTCCTACGAGCAGTACTTC.

The rearrangement links TRBV7-8 to TRBJ2-5, with 8 bases that match TRBD1. This CDR3 is 14 amino acids long. The V gene's germline CDR1 is SGHVS and CDR2 FQNEAQ. Germline trimming cut 1 base from V and 5 bases from J; bases unmatched to any gene: 3. CDR3 region: CASSLGQGSETQYF. The CDR3 DNA reads as TGTGCCAGCAGCTTAGGACAGGGGTCGGAGACCCAGTACTTC.

The chain uses TRBV10-3 and TRBJ2-7; D is perhaps TRBD1 (5 bases). Per germline, CDR1 ENHRY and CDR2 SYGVKD. The CDR3 totals 14 residues. Trimming shortened V by 3 bases and J by 6 bases, and 15 bases separated the two germline ends. CDR3 nucleotides: TGTGCCATCAGTGAATCTGTCAGGGCCGGCGAGCAGTACTTC. Protein product: CAISESVRAGEQYF.

V is TRBV4-1 and J is TRBJ1-5; TRBD1 aligns across 8 bases. With V trimmed by 4 bases and J by 0 bases, 20 bases remained unmatched. The CDR3 has 21 amino acids. CDR1 is MGHRA, CDR2 YSYEKL, per germline. As DNA, the CDR3 is TGCGCCAGCAGCCTTGTAACCGGGACAGGCAAAAACACCTATAGCAATCAGCCCCAGCATTTT. Translated, it gives CASSLVTGTGKNTYSNQPQHF.

This clone came up once. The chain recombines TRBV9 with TRBJ2-1; 11 bases line up with TRBD2. This CDR3 region has 15 residues. J was trimmed by 7 bases and V by 4 bases; bases with no gene match: 7. Germline values: CDR1 SGDLS, CDR2 YYNGEE. The CDR3 DNA reads as TGTGCCAGCAGCCCAATTGGACTAGCGGGTAATGAGCAGTTCTTC. This sequence encodes CASSPIGLAGNEQFF.

There are a few counts of this clone. V usage is TRBV7-9 and J usage is TRBJ2-3, with TRBD2 matching 7 bases. Germline trimming cut 6 bases from V and 3 bases from J; bases unmatched to any gene: 9. In germline, CDR1 is SEHNR, CDR2 FQNEAQ (reference sequence). The length of the CDR3 is 15 residues. Written as DNA, the CDR3 is TGTGCCAGCAGAAGCGCGGGGGACCATACAGATACGCAGTATTTT. Protein sequence: CASRSAGDHTDTQYF.

The V call is TRBV6-5, the J call TRBJ2-4; maybe TRBD1 (6 bases). V lost 4 bases to trimming and J lost 9 bases, with 16 bases between them. CDR3 size: 14 residues. Germline V gives CDR1 MNHEY, CDR2 SVGAGI. The CDR3 sequence is CASSSGTYHSIQYF. In DNA form, the CDR3 reads TGTGCCAGCAGTTCCGGGACATATCATAGCATTCAGTACTTC.

This clone occurred once. This chain connects TRBV19 to TRBJ1-5; D gene ambiguous. Per germline, CDR1 LNHDA and CDR2 SQIVND (reference sequence). The CDR3 is made up of 15 amino acids. Trimming left V 5 bases short and J 0 bases short, with 11 bases between. The CDR3 region has the DNA TGTGCCAGTAGTCCTGCGACTCCTAGCAATCAGCCCCAGCATTTT. This sequence encodes CASSPATPSNQPQHF.

The chain has TRBV28 and TRBJ1-2; 7 bases match TRBD1. Trimming removed 6 bases from V and 0 bases from J; junction bases left unmatched: 7. This CDR3 region has 15 residues. Germline CDR1 MDHEN, CDR2 SYDVKM. The CDR3, as DNA: TGTGCCAGCAGCTCGACAGGGTACGCTAACTATGGCTACACCTTC. It specifies CASSSTGYANYGYTF.

V and J are TRBV9 and TRBJ2-3, with 7 bases aligning to TRBD1. Trimming cost V 3 bases and J 6 bases; bases outside gene matches: 10. The CDR3 has 15 residues. Germline V CDR1 and CDR2: SGDLS, YYNGEE. Written as DNA, the CDR3 is TGTGCCAGCAGCGACTGGGACAGACCAGAGGATACGCAGTATTTT. It translates to CASSDWDRPEDTQYF.

The chain recombines TRBV4-1 with TRBJ1-2; D not resolved. Germline V gene lookup returns CDR1 MGHRA and CDR2 YSYEKL. The CDR3 extends over 15 amino acids. Trimming stripped 0 bases from V and 4 bases from J, with 12 bases between. CDR3: CASSQDGQPLYGYTF. Here the CDR3 DNA reads TGCGCCAGCAGCCAAGATGGGCAGCCTCTCTATGGCTACACCTTC.

This rearrangement joins TRBV6-2 or TRBV6-3 to TRBJ1-4; the match to TRBD1 covers 8 bases. With V trimmed by 7 bases and J by 4 bases, 5 bases remained unmatched. The CDR3 runs 14 residues. CDR1 is MNHEY, CDR2 SVGEGT, per germline. The CDR3 here is CASIPGQGNEKLFF. The CDR3 DNA is TGTGCCAGCATCCCCGGACAGGGTAATGAAAAACTGTTTTTT.

The genes are TRBV29-1 and TRBJ1-5; the D is unclear. Trimming removed 4 bases from V and 6 bases from J, with 10 bases in between. CDR3 length equals 12 residues. CDR1 and CDR2 (germline): SQVTM, ANQGSEA. As DNA, the CDR3 is TGCAGCGTTGGAGAAGGAGGTCAGCCCCAGCATTTT. Protein product: CSVGEGGQPQHF.

The rearrangement uses TRBV18 and TRBJ2-2; 8 bases are shared with TRBD1. Germline assignment: CDR1 KGHSH and CDR2 LQKENI. This CDR3 contains 18 residues. Trimming cost V 1 base and J 2 bases; bases outside gene matches: 9. The CDR3 region is CASSPRAGTGLNTGELFF. Here the CDR3 DNA reads TGTGCCAGCTCACCACGGGCCGGGACAGGACTCAACACCGGGGAGCTGTTTTTT.

The chain uses TRBV11-3 and TRBJ2-7, with TRBD2 matching over 7 bases. Germline loops: CDR1 SGHNT, CDR2 YENEEA. V was clipped by 5 bases and J by 3 bases; unmatched bases: 7. The length of the CDR3 is 14 residues. Here the CDR3 DNA reads TGTGCCAGCAGCCCAGGACTAGGCTACTACGAGCAGTACTTC. Protein: CASSPGLGYYEQYF.

The V gene is TRBV6-4, the J gene TRBJ2-3; D is perhaps TRBD2 (6 bases). The CDR3 consists of 15 residues. Trimming pared 3 bases from V and 2 bases from J, leaving 12 bases between. CDR1 is MRHNA, CDR2 SNTAGT, per germline. The CDR3 bases are TGTGCCAGCAGTGAGGCCAGCGGGCACACAGATACGCAGTATTTT. Protein: CASSEASGHTDTQYF.

The genes are TRBV6-1 and TRBJ1-5; 11 bases line up with TRBD1. V lost 4 bases to trimming and J lost 3 bases; unmatched junction nucleotides: 5. Looked up from germline, CDR1 is MNHNS and CDR2 is SASEGT. The CDR3 consists of 16 residues. The CDR3 loop is CASSADRGLSNQPQHF. The CDR3 nucleotides are TGTGCCAGCAGTGCGGACAGGGGGCTCTCCAATCAGCCCCAGCATTTT.

V is TRBV7-9 and J is TRBJ1-4, with D hard to call. V dropped 3 bases and J dropped 7 bases, with 15 bases sitting between them. This CDR3 spans 15 amino acids. Looked up from germline, CDR1 is SEHNR and CDR2 is FQNEAQ (reference sequence). Here the CDR3 reads CASSFGRGEGEKLFF. The CDR3, as DNA: TGTGCCAGCAGCTTTGGTCGGGGAGAAGGTGAAAAACTGTTTTTT. The full variable domain, in which reference TRBV7-9 and TRBJ1-4 provide the parts outside the CDR3, is DTGVSQNPRHKITKRGQNVTFRCDPISEHNRLYWYRQTLGQGPEFLTYFQNEAQLEKSRLLSDRFSAERPKGSFSTLEIQRTEQGDSAMYLCASSFGRGEGEKLFFGSGTQLSVL.

This sequence joins TRBV19 and TRBJ1-1; TRBD1 is a possible D gene (5 bases). V was trimmed by 6 bases and J by 0 bases, leaving 14 bases between them. Germline-derived CDR1 and CDR2 are LNHDA and SQIVND (reference sequence). The CDR3 length is 15 residues. CDR3 sequence: CASSPQTALNTEAFF. DNA for the CDR3: TGTGCCAGTAGCCCACAGACAGCGCTGAACACTGAAGCTTTCTTT.

This chain uses TRBV6-6 with TRBJ2-5, with TRBD1 matching over 7 bases. The germline CDR1 and CDR2 sequences are MNHNY and SVGAGI (reference sequence). The CDR3 spans 14 residues. V lost 6 bases, J lost 5 bases, and 9 bases stayed unmatched. The CDR3 DNA reads TGTGCCAGCAGGAAGACAGGGATGGGGGAGACCCAGTACTTC. This sequence encodes CASRKTGMGETQYF.

Here the CDR3 DNA reads TGTGCCAGTAGTTCGGGACAGGCTGATAAAGAAAACTATGGCTACACCTTC. This sequence encodes CASSSGQADKENYGYTF. The V call is TRBV19, the J call TRBJ1-2; 8 bases are shared with TRBD1. Germline CDR1 is LNHDA and CDR2 is SQIVND (reference sequence). The ends lost 5 bases at V and 2 bases at J; junction bases unmatched: 13. This CDR3 is 17 amino acids long.

A few counts support this clone. V and J are TRBV7-8 and TRBJ1-2, with D maybe TRBD1 (6 bases). Between the trimmed V and J ends, which lost 5 bases and 0 bases, there was a span of 13 bases. Germline V gene lookup returns CDR1 SGHVS and CDR2 FQNEAQ. This CDR3 is 15 amino acids long. This CDR3 reads CASSPATGANYGYTF. The DNA of the CDR3 is TGTGCCAGCAGCCCAGCGACAGGAGCTAACTATGGCTACACCTTC. The whole variable domain, remainder taken from reference TRBV7-8 and TRBJ1-2, is GAGVSQSPRYKVAKRGQDVALRCDPISGHVSLFWYQQALGQGPEFLTYFQNEAQLDKSGLPSDRFFAERPEGSVSTLKIQRTQQEDSAVYLCASSPATGANYGYTFGSGTRLTVV.

This clone was recorded a few times. The chain recombines TRBV15 with TRBJ1-2, with 10 bases that match TRBD1. The CDR3 has 14 residues. Trimming removed 5 bases from V and 8 bases from J; junction bases left unmatched: 8. Germline values: CDR1 LNHNV, CDR2 YYDKDF (reference sequence). CDR3 sequence reads: CATSSGQGMGGYTF. The CDR3 nucleotides read TGTGCCACCAGCTCGGGACAGGGGATGGGAGGCTACACCTTC.

The J gene is TRBJ1-1, the V gene TRBV5-5; the D is unclear. V gave up 2 bases and J gave up 10 bases, with 18 bases separating them. Per the germline V gene, CDR1 is SGHKS and CDR2 is YYEKEE (reference sequence). CDR3 length: 14 amino acids. The CDR3 DNA reads TGTGCCAGCAGCTTCCGAGGGTCCCCCGTGGGAGCTTTCTTT. Amino acids: CASSFRGSPVGAFF.

The chain uses TRBV4-2 and TRBJ1-2; perhaps TRBD1 as D (5 bases). V dropped 4 bases and J dropped 6 bases, with 12 bases sitting between them. Germline V lookup: CDR1 LGHNA, CDR2 YNFKEQ. The CDR3 sequence is 13 residues long. CDR3 protein: CASSPGQGNGYTF. For the CDR3, the DNA is TGTGCCAGCAGCCCGGGCCAGGGAAATGGCTACACCTTC.

This chain connects TRBV9 to TRBJ2-1; 9 nucleotides match TRBD2. Germline lookup yields CDR1 SGDLS and CDR2 YYNGEE. Trimming removed 0 bases from V and 5 bases from J; junction bases left unmatched: 6. This CDR3 is 16 amino acids long. The CDR3 reads CASSVGRAGGHNEQFF. DNA for the CDR3: TGTGCCAGCAGCGTAGGTAGAGCGGGGGGCCACAATGAGCAGTTCTTC.

This clone turned up a few times. The V call is TRBV28, the J call TRBJ2-3; D is possibly TRBD1 (6 bases). There are 14 residues in the CDR3. The germline CDR1 and CDR2 sequences are MDHEN and SYDVKM. Trimming took off 6 bases at V and 1 base at J, with 11 bases between the two ends. In nucleotides, the CDR3 is TGTGCCAGCAGCACAGGGCCCCGCACAGATACGCAGTATTTT. This gives the protein CASSTGPRTDTQYF.